This T cell receptor beta chain stems from a study of shared clonotypes between healthy human individuals. Overall study context: CD4 naive cells filled three plates per donor, CD4 memory three, CD8 naive two and CD8 memory one. The study, taken as a whole, reports: Shared across a few donors were about 4.8% of the naive CD4 clonotypes. Estimated clonotype richness was generally higher in naive than memory subsets.

In the study's own analysis: There were no quality scores in the junction-only immunoSEQ sequences, so filtering differed. The protocol was immunoSEQ multiplex PCR, while the TCRdb copy is restricted to in-frame clones and leaves out a portion. V and J calls and clone size follow that table, whereas D and trimming were derived from the DNA. The sample has 2 million to 2.5 million clones; roughly 90% are singletons. Concerning this clone itself: Its target is not known.

V lost 3 bases, J lost 2 bases, and 10 bases lay in between. Germline loops: CDR1 SGHTA, CDR2 FQGNSA. CDR3 length: 14 residues. The chain is built from TRBV7-2 and TRBJ2-5; D gene unclear. The clonotype originates from a man between 18 and 35 years old in good health. Some clones in this sample may be carry-over from other donors' samples. The sequencing sample was made of naive CD4+ T cells from PBMCs. Subset meaning: CD45RA+ positively selected. CDR3 in amino acids: CASSFGGVQETQYF. The CDR3 nucleotides read TGTGCCAGCAGCTTCGGTGGGGTGCAAGAGACCCAGTACTTC.